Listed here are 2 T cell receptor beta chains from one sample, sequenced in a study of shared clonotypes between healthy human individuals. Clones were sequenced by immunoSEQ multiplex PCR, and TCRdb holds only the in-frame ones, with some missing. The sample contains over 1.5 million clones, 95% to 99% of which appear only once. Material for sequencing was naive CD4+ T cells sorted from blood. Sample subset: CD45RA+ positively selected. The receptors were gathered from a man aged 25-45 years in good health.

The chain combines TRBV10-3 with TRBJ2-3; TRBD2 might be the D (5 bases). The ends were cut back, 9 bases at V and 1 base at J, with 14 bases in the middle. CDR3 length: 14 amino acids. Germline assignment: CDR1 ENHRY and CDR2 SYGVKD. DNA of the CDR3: TGTGCCATTTCAGGAGGTCCCGGCACAGATACGCAGTATTTT. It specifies CAISGGPGTDTQYF.

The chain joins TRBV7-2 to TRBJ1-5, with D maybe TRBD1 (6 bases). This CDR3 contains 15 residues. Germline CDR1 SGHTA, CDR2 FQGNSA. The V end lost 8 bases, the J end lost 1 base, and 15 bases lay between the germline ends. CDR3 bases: TGTGCCAGCTCCCGAGAGAGGGGGAGCAATCAGCCCCAGCATTTT. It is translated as CASSRERGSNQPQHF.